Shown below are 19 T cell receptor beta chains from a single sample sequenced in a study of T cells in Graves' hyperthyroidism and ophthalmopathy. Researchers took RNA transcripts and amplified the TCR beta CDR3 regions from them. First-round RT-PCR with HTBI primers amplified the TCR CDR3 region. TCRdb re-called the multiplex PCR reads through MiXCR, storing one row per CDR3 protein. Counted here are more than 550,000 distinct CDR3 sequences, about 18% occurring once; the ten biggest clones make up about 16%. Sequencing was carried out using blood. The source is a man between 50 and 59 years old with Graves' hyperthyroidism.

The chain recombines TRBV6-5 with TRBJ2-5; a possible D gene is TRBD1 (5 bases). Germline V gives CDR1 MNHEY, CDR2 SVGAGI. Deletions cut 4 bases from V and 13 bases from J, with 10 bases between. The CDR3 sequence is 10 residues long. CDR3 protein: CASSSDRTYF. CDR3 in DNA: TGTGCCAGCAGTTCCGACAGAACGTACTTC.

This clonotype occurred a few times. The rearrangement joins TRBV7-9 to TRBJ2-1; unclear D gene. V lost 2 bases to trimming and J lost 10 bases, with 9 bases between them. Looked up from germline, CDR1 is SEHNR and CDR2 is FQNEAQ (reference sequence). This CDR3 has 12 amino acids. The DNA of the CDR3 is TGTGCCAGCAGCTTACCTTCAGCCGAGCAGTTCTTC. This codes for CASSLPSAEQFF.

The chain employs TRBV12-3 or TRBV12-4 and TRBJ2-5; 7 bases are a match to TRBD1. This CDR3 region has 15 residues. The junction had 12 bases not matched to a gene; V was cut back by 6 bases and J by 5 bases. This CDR3 reads CASSQTGSRSETQYF. Written as DNA, the CDR3 is TGTGCCAGCAGCCAGACAGGGAGCCGGTCGGAGACCCAGTACTTC.

This clonotype was detected a few times. This chain uses TRBV6-1 with TRBJ2-1; 9 bases match TRBD2. Germline V gene sequence: CDR1 MNHNS, CDR2 SASEGT. Germline trimming cut 3 bases from V and 7 bases from J; bases unmatched to any gene: 4. The CDR3 spans 14 residues. For the CDR3, the DNA is TGTGCCAGCAGTGACGGACTAGCGAGGAATGAGCAGTTCTTC. This gives the protein CASSDGLARNEQFF.

Concerning this clonotype: This may come from a read error, since a much larger clone is one base off. This chain connects TRBV7-2 to TRBJ2-7; 12 bases match TRBD2. The germline V gene encodes CDR1 SGHTA and CDR2 FQGNSA. This CDR3 has 15 residues. The trim removed 6 bases at V and 13 bases at J, leaving 16 bases unmatched. The CDR3 protein is CASSPSGRASVRHYF. Here the CDR3 DNA reads TGTGCCAGCAGTCCTAGCGGGAGGGCCTCAGTTCGGCACTACTTC.

The sample holds a few counts of this clonotype. The chain uses TRBV9 and TRBJ2-4; 9 nucleotides line up with TRBD1. V lost 4 bases, J lost 8 bases, and 10 bases stayed unmatched. Germline V lookup: CDR1 SGDLS, CDR2 YYNGEE. This CDR3 is built from 15 residues. The DNA of the CDR3 is TGTGCCAGCAGCTCCTACCCGGGACAGGGATACATTCAGTACTTC. Its protein is CASSSYPGQGYIQYF.

The chain recombines TRBV27 with TRBJ2-2; D remains ambiguous. CDR3 size: 13 residues. Looked up from germline, CDR1 is MNHEY and CDR2 is SMNVEV (reference sequence). Trimming shortened V by 4 bases and J by 0 bases, and 3 bases separated the two germline ends. The CDR3 is CASSWSNTGELFF. In nucleotides, the CDR3 is TGTGCCAGCAGTTGGTCGAACACCGGGGAGCTGTTTTTT.

This sequence joins TRBV14 and TRBJ2-1; D gene unclear. Germline-derived CDR1 and CDR2 are SGHDN and FVKESK. Deletions cut 1 base from V and 10 bases from J, with 8 bases between. There are 12 residues in the CDR3. CDR3 loop: CASSQAVSEQFF. The CDR3 DNA is TGTGCCAGCAGCCAAGCCGTCAGCGAGCAGTTCTTC.

The genes are TRBV7-6 and TRBJ2-6, with D tentatively TRBD1 (6 bases). The V end was cut by 3 bases, the J end by 0 bases, with 12 bases between. CDR1 SGHVS and CDR2 FNYEAQ come from the germline V gene. The CDR3 runs 17 residues. The CDR3 here is CASSFLGAPSGANVLTF. The DNA of the CDR3 is TGTGCCAGCAGCTTTCTGGGGGCCCCCTCTGGGGCCAACGTCCTGACTTTC.

This clonotype was found many times. The chain combines TRBV27 with TRBJ2-5; 7 nucleotides agree with TRBD1. V lost 2 bases, J lost 4 bases, and 7 bases stayed unmatched. The CDR3 consists of 15 residues. From germline, CDR1 is MNHEY and CDR2 SMNVEV (reference sequence). This chain's CDR3 is CASSLGQGERETQYF. The CDR3 DNA reads TGTGCCAGCAGTTTAGGGCAGGGGGAACGAGAGACCCAGTACTTC.

The genes are TRBV6-1 and TRBJ2-1; 11 bases are a match to TRBD2. The CDR3 length is 14 residues. After removal of 8 bases from V and 8 bases from J, the junction contained 8 bases not matched to a gene. The germline V gene has CDR1 MNHNS and CDR2 SASEGT. CDR3 bases: TGTGCCAGCTTTCGGCCTAGCGGGAGGCATGAGCAGTTCTTC. Protein: CASFRPSGRHEQFF.

This clonotype was detected many times. The V call is TRBV7-9, the J call TRBJ2-1; no firm D call. The V end was cut by 8 bases, the J end by 3 bases, with 11 bases between. The CDR3 is 13 amino acids. Germline CDR1 reads SEHNR; CDR2 reads FQNEAQ (reference sequence). CDR3 region: CASHGVRYNEQFF. The DNA of the CDR3 is TGTGCCAGCCATGGGGTGCGCTACAATGAGCAGTTCTTC. Looking up the rest from reference TRBV7-9 and TRBJ2-1 gives the full variable domain: DTGVSQNPRHKITKRGQNVTFRCDPISEHNRLYWYRQTLGQGPEFLTYFQNEAQLEKSRLLSDRFSAERPKGSFSTLEIQRTEQGDSAMYLCASHGVRYNEQFFGPGTRLTVL.

The chain links TRBV7-8 to TRBJ2-1, with 8 bases fitting TRBD2. CDR3 length: 18 residues. Per the germline V gene, CDR1 is SGHVS and CDR2 is FQNEAQ. The junction had 18 bases not matched to a gene; V was cut back by 1 base and J by 10 bases. The CDR3 region is CASSLVGGLAGPRWEQFF. The CDR3 DNA follows: TGTGCCAGCAGCTTAGTCGGTGGGCTAGCGGGCCCTCGGTGGGAGCAGTTCTTC.

This chain uses TRBV25-1 with TRBJ2-5; a possible D gene is TRBD1 (5 bases). V was pared by 3 bases and J by 2 bases, with 10 bases between. The V gene's germline CDR1 is MGHDK and CDR2 SYGVNS. CDR3 length: 14 residues. The CDR3 protein is CASSDPGHQETQYF. The DNA for the CDR3 is TGTGCCAGCAGTGACCCCGGACATCAAGAGACCCAGTACTTC.

The chain employs TRBV7-9 and TRBJ2-4; no definite D call. The CDR3 extends over 16 amino acids. Germline V gene sequence: CDR1 SEHNR, CDR2 FQNEAQ (reference sequence). V lost 11 bases, J lost 0 bases, and 20 bases lay in between. The CDR3 loop reads CASQAHLGSAKNIQYF. Here the CDR3 DNA reads TGTGCCTCCCAGGCCCACCTAGGGTCAGCCAAAAACATTCAGTACTTC.

J is TRBJ1-5 and V is TRBV28, with a possible D match to TRBD1 (6 bases). The CDR3 is 15 amino acids. Trimming removed 3 bases from V and 2 bases from J, with 11 bases in between. Germline values: CDR1 MDHEN, CDR2 SYDVKM. CDR3 bases: TGTGCCAGCAGTTTGGGGGCAGCGGGCAATCAGCCCCAGCATTTT. Amino acids: CASSLGAAGNQPQHF.

This clonotype was seen repeatedly, ten times or more. This chain connects TRBV29-1 to TRBJ2-1; D is undetermined. The CDR3 contains 14 residues. The V end was cut by 4 bases, the J end by 0 bases, with 10 bases between. Per germline, CDR1 SQVTM and CDR2 ANQGSEA. CDR3 in DNA: TGCAGCGTTGTTGCCGGGTTCTCCTACAATGAGCAGTTCTTC. Its translation is CSVVAGFSYNEQFF.

The chain employs TRBV4-1 and TRBJ2-3; 10 bases fit TRBD2. There are 18 residues in the CDR3. Germline V gives CDR1 MGHRA, CDR2 YSYEKL. V lost 6 bases and J lost 7; bases outside the gene matches: 19. The CDR3 coding sequence is TGCGCCAGCAGTTTCACCCGAGCGGGAGGGGGGTTTGAGTATACGCAGTATTTT. As protein: CASSFTRAGGGFEYTQYF.

The chain recombines TRBV27 with TRBJ1-4, with TRBD1 identical over 9 bases. CDR3 length: 16 residues. V gave up 2 bases and J gave up 8 bases; unmatched junction bases: 9. The V gene's germline CDR1 is MNHEY and CDR2 SMNVEV (reference sequence). The CDR3 region is CASSLRSRDRVEKLFF. The CDR3 DNA follows: TGTGCCAGCAGTTTACGGAGTCGGGACAGGGTCGAAAAACTGTTTTTT.